One and the same sample provided the 22 T cell receptor beta chains below, sequenced in a study of regulatory T cells in long-lasting Graves disease. Arm-PCR of CDR3 regions and iRepertoire HTBI primers were used to build TCR beta libraries. Each CDR3 protein gets one entry after TCRdb re-called the multiplex PCR reads with MiXCR. The sample lists approximately 690,000 distinct CDR3 sequences; about 32% were seen once. Indicated time point: persistent/refractory GD, antithyroid drugs over 5 years with positive TRAb. Construction of the TCR library relied on RNA isolated from PBMCs. Sequenced material: peripheral blood mononuclear cells (PBMCs), taken when the disease was refractory, from a patient treated with antithyroid drugs. These receptors originate from a female donor with Graves disease.

This chain joins TRBV19 and TRBJ1-5, with D unresolved. CDR3 size: 15 residues. The V gene lost 6 bases and the J gene lost 3 bases, with 15 bases spanning the gap. CDR1 and CDR2 (germline): LNHDA, SQIVND (reference sequence). The CDR3 is CASRLIPGANQPQHF. CDR3 sequence (DNA): TGTGCCAGTAGGCTCATCCCGGGTGCCAATCAGCCCCAGCATTTT.

The chain links TRBV19 to TRBJ1-1; D is possibly TRBD1 (6 bases). In germline, CDR1 is LNHDA, CDR2 SQIVND (reference sequence). The CDR3 contains 16 residues. Between the trimmed V and J ends, which lost 4 bases and 4 bases, there was a span of 19 bases. The CDR3 nucleotides are TGTGCCAGTAGTACACCCCCCGGGACATTCCTCACTGAAGCTTTCTTT. Its protein product is CASSTPPGTFLTEAFF.

The rearrangement uses TRBV27 and TRBJ2-7; D is possibly TRBD1 (6 bases). Trimming removed 8 bases at V and 2 bases at J, with 13 bases between. The V gene's germline CDR1 is MNHEY and CDR2 SMNVEV (reference sequence). The CDR3 spans 13 residues. The CDR3 protein is CASGQGLAYEQYF. CDR3 nucleotides: TGTGCCAGCGGCCAGGGGTTAGCCTACGAGCAGTACTTC.

In this sample, this clonotype turned up many times. This sequence joins TRBV12-3 or TRBV12-4 and TRBJ1-2, with D unresolved. The V gene lost 5 bases and the J gene lost 1 base, with 11 bases spanning the gap. CDR3 length: 14 residues. The CDR3 is CASSPVGYNYGYTF. Here the CDR3 DNA reads TGTGCCAGCAGTCCGGTGGGATATAACTATGGCTACACCTTC.

J is TRBJ1-1 and V is TRBV3-1; no reliable D call. This CDR3 region has 15 residues. Germline V CDR1 and CDR2: LGHDT, YNNKEL (reference sequence). V was trimmed by 1 base and J by 2 bases, leaving 11 bases between them. The CDR3 loop reads CASSQGLAQNTEAFF. In DNA form, the CDR3 reads TGTGCCAGCAGCCAAGGTCTCGCTCAAAACACTGAAGCTTTCTTT.

This clonotype showed up just a few times. The chain is built from TRBV10-3 and TRBJ1-1, with TRBD1 matching over 9 bases. V lost 2 bases, J lost 4 bases, and 8 bases stayed unmatched. The CDR3 spans 16 residues. The germline V gene has CDR1 ENHRY and CDR2 SYGVKD. The CDR3 region is CAISEGNRGHGTEAFF. As DNA, the CDR3 is TGTGCCATCAGTGAGGGAAACAGGGGGCATGGCACTGAAGCTTTCTTT.

With regard to this clonotype: Being one base from a much bigger clone, this may be a read error. The V and J genes are TRBV6-2 or TRBV6-3 and TRBJ2-7; the match to TRBD2 covers 11 bases. CDR1 MNHEY and CDR2 SVGEGT come from the germline V gene. CDR3 length equals 18 residues. The trim removed 2 bases at V and 1 base at J, leaving 10 bases unmatched. CDR3 DNA: TGTGCCAGCAGTTACACTAGCGGGAGCAAACGTCGTTCCTACGAGCAGTACTTC. Encoded protein: CASSYTSGSKRRSYEQYF.

The V call is TRBV19, the J call TRBJ1-3, with TRBD1 matching over 9 bases. Looked up from germline, CDR1 is LNHDA and CDR2 is SQIVND (reference sequence). CDR3 length: 17 residues. The J segment lost 4 bases and the V segment lost 4 bases, leaving 11 bases of the junction unmatched. DNA for the CDR3: TGTGCCAGTAGTACCACACGGGACAGGGCTTTCGGAAACACCATATATTTT. Amino acid sequence: CASSTTRDRAFGNTIYF.

This sequence joins TRBV9 and TRBJ1-3; D not certain. CDR3 length: 15 residues. V was cut by 0 bases and J by 0 bases, with 7 bases left in between. Germline-derived CDR1 and CDR2 are SGDLS and YYNGEE. This CDR3 reads CASSVESGSGNTIYF. CDR3 DNA: TGTGCCAGCAGCGTAGAAAGTGGCTCTGGAAACACCATATATTTT.

This clonotype was seen ten or more times. The chain combines TRBV12-5 with TRBJ2-7; D is undetermined. The V end lost 1 base, the J end lost 0 bases, and 13 bases lay between the germline ends. CDR1 LGHNT and CDR2 FRNRAP come from the germline V gene. The CDR3 spans 16 residues. Written as DNA, the CDR3 is TGTGCTAGTGGTTTGGACGGACGGTACAGCTCCTACGAGCAGTACTTC. This gives the protein CASGLDGRYSSYEQYF. The full variable domain, its missing parts supplied by reference TRBV12-5 and TRBJ2-7, is DARVTQTPRHKVTEMGQEVTMRCQPILGHNTVFWYRQTMMQGLELLAYFRNRAPLDDSGMPKDRFSAEMPDATLATLKIQPSEPRDSAVYFCASGLDGRYSSYEQYFGPGTRLTVT.

The V call is TRBV5-1, the J call TRBJ2-1; 8 nucleotides line up with TRBD1. V lost 4 bases and J lost 10; bases outside the gene matches: 13. CDR1 and CDR2 (germline): SGHRS, YFSETQ. The length of the CDR3 is 15 residues. The CDR3 spells CASSGDRGDTYEQFF. Here the CDR3 DNA reads TGCGCCAGCAGCGGCGACAGGGGCGACACCTACGAGCAGTTCTTC.

This clonotype has at least ten counts. The V gene is TRBV12-3 or TRBV12-4, the J gene TRBJ1-5; 7 bases map to TRBD1. The CDR3 runs to 17 residues. Trimming took 2 bases from V and 2 from J; bases not matched to a gene: 9. This CDR3 is CASSLPTGAGGNQPQHF. For the CDR3, the DNA is TGTGCCAGCAGTTTACCAACAGGGGCAGGAGGCAATCAGCCCCAGCATTTT.

The V and J genes are TRBV30 and TRBJ1-2; tentative D call: TRBD1 (5 bases). The germline gives CDR1 GTSNPN, CDR2 SVGIG (reference sequence). Trimming pared 4 bases from V and 5 bases from J, leaving 14 bases between. This CDR3 has 13 residues. CDR3 DNA sequence: TGTGCCTGGACGACGGGGGTTCTATATGGCTACACCTTC. It encodes CAWTTGVLYGYTF.

This clonotype was detected ten times or more. V is TRBV15 and J is TRBJ1-4, with TRBD1 matching over 9 bases. Germline V gives CDR1 LNHNV, CDR2 YYDKDF (reference sequence). CDR3 size: 15 residues. J gave up 7 bases and V 4 bases, and 7 bases lay outside the gene matches. The CDR3 loop is CATSNNRGLGEKLFF. The CDR3 DNA is TGTGCCACCAGCAACAACAGGGGGCTTGGTGAAAAACTGTTTTTT.

For the CDR3, the DNA is TGCGCCAGCAGCCAAGTGTTCGGGAGTGGGATTCAGTACTTC. Translating gives CASSQVFGSGIQYF. The rearrangement joins TRBV4-1 to TRBJ2-4, with D possibly TRBD2 on 6 matching bases. Trimming left V 1 base short and J 10 bases short, with 14 bases between. Germline V gene sequence: CDR1 MGHRA, CDR2 YSYEKL. The CDR3 sequence is 14 residues long.

This clonotype appeared many times. This rearrangement joins TRBV12-3 or TRBV12-4 to TRBJ1-1; unclear D gene. V was pared by 6 bases and J by 0 bases, with 8 bases between. The length of the CDR3 is 13 residues. The DNA for the CDR3 is TGTGCCAGCAGGACGGGGTTGAACACTGAAGCTTTCTTT. It specifies CASRTGLNTEAFF.

Comment on this clonotype: This clone may be a read error of a much larger clone one base away. This chain joins TRBV28 and TRBJ1-2, with D possibly TRBD1 on 6 matching bases. CDR1 MDHEN and CDR2 SYDVKM come from the germline V gene. The V end lost 8 bases, the J end lost 0 bases, and 13 bases lay between the germline ends. The CDR3 consists of 14 residues. CDR3 nucleotide sequence: TGTGCCAGCGGTGGTTCAGGGGCTAACTATGGCTACACCTTC. Its translation: CASGGSGANYGYTF.

This clonotype showed up just a few times. The chain is built from TRBV5-1 and TRBJ2-7, with 10 bases identical to TRBD1. Trimming took 2 bases from V and 0 from J; bases not matched to a gene: 2. Germline V gene sequence: CDR1 SGHRS, CDR2 YFSETQ. This CDR3 has 15 amino acids. CDR3 amino acids: CASSFGQGVSYEQYF. In DNA form, the CDR3 reads TGCGCCAGCAGCTTTGGACAGGGGGTCTCCTACGAGCAGTACTTC. Together with reference TRBV5-1 and TRBJ2-7, the CDR3 gives the full variable domain: KAGVTQTPRYLIKTRGQQVTLSCSPISGHRSVSWYQQTPGQGLQFLFEYFSETQRNKGNFPGRFSGRQFSNSRSEMNVSTLELGDSALYLCASSFGQGVSYEQYFGPGTRLTVT.

The chain is built from TRBV28 and TRBJ1-2; the D is unclear. The CDR3 extends over 12 amino acids. With 3 bases removed from V and 7 bases from J, the gap between germline ends came to 9 bases. Germline V gives CDR1 MDHEN, CDR2 SYDVKM. CDR3 residues: CASSFNPGGYTF. CDR3 DNA sequence: TGTGCCAGCAGTTTCAATCCGGGTGGCTACACCTTC.

This clonotype was recorded a few times. The chain recombines TRBV27 with TRBJ1-1; a possible D gene is TRBD1 (6 bases). V shed 3 bases and J shed 1 base, with 15 bases lying between them. Germline V gene data show CDR1 as MNHEY and CDR2 as SMNVEV (reference sequence). This CDR3 spans 16 amino acids. The CDR3 nucleotides are TGTGCCAGCAGTTTTTCTTGGGGGCAGGGGAACACTGAAGCTTTCTTT. Protein product: CASSFSWGQGNTEAFF.

This clonotype was counted only a few times. The V and J genes are TRBV6-4 and TRBJ1-2; 10 bases are shared with TRBD1. J was trimmed by 7 bases and V by 4 bases; bases with no gene match: 12. The CDR3 length is 16 residues. Looked up from germline, CDR1 is MRHNA and CDR2 is SNTAGT. The CDR3 nucleotides read TGTGCCAGCAGTGCAACAATTACCGGACAGGGGGTTGGCTACACCTTC. Translation gives CASSATITGQGVGYTF.

V is TRBV6-2 or TRBV6-3 and J is TRBJ2-5; D is unclear. The CDR3 covers 13 residues. The V end was cut by 2 bases, the J end by 0 bases, with 4 bases between. CDR1 and CDR2 (germline): MNHEY, SVGEGT. Here the CDR3 DNA reads TGTGCCAGCAGTTACCGGAACCAAGAGACCCAGTACTTC. It specifies CASSYRNQETQYF.